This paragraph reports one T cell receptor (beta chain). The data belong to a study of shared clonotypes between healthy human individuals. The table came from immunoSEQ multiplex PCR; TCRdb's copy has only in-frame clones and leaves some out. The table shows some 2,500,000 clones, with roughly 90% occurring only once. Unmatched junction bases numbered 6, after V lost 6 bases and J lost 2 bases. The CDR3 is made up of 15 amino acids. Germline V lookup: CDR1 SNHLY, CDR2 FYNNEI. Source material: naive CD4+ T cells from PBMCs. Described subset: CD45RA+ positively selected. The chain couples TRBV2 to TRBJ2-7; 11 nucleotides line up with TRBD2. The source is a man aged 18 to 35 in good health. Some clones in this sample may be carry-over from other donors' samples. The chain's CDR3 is CASRVRLAGTYEQYF. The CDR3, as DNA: TGTGCCAGCAGGGTCAGACTAGCGGGGACCTACGAGCAGTACTTC.